The clone carrying this T cell receptor beta chain has only one observation. Per the original methods: Estimation of nucleated cell counts was performed using reference gene primer amplification. The assay was immunoSEQ multiplex PCR, and TCRdb's table has in-frame clones only and misses some. The DNA was the basis for D and trimming; V, J and clone size are from that table. The sample lists 70,000 or so clones; roughly nine tenths were seen once. This sample is part of a study of blood T cell repertoires in COVID-19. Overall study: Acute-phase and convalescent COVID-19 samples originated in the United States, Italy and Spain. Sample material is recorded as cDNA or gDNA derived from T cells, B-cell-depleted T cells, or PBMCs.

V lost 0 bases, J lost 10 bases, and 10 bases lay in between. This CDR3 spans 14 amino acids. Germline CDR1 reads MNHNY; CDR2 reads SVGAGI (reference sequence). The sequencing sample was made of peripheral blood. The TCR sequence derives from a woman aged 55 to 70 with acute or convalescent COVID-19. The rearrangement uses TRBV6-6 and TRBJ1-6; unclear D gene. The CDR3 region has the DNA TGTGCCAGCAGTTACTCGGAGGTTGGATCACCCCTCCACTTT. Its translation: CASSYSEVGSPLHF.